A single sample gave rise to the 32 T cell receptor beta chains below, sequenced in a study of blood T cell repertoires in COVID-19. Produced via immunoSEQ multiplex PCR; TCRdb's table is partial and in-frame only. This sample yields about 190,000 clones, of which 80% to 90% are seen a single time; 5% to 6.5% belongs to the top ten. Sample: peripheral blood. The receptor source for this set is a woman in her sixties or seventies with active or convalescent COVID-19.

A few counts support this clone. This chain uses TRBV7-9 with TRBJ2-4; TRBD1 is a possible D gene (6 bases). There are 16 residues in the CDR3. V was trimmed by 0 bases and J by 6 bases, leaving 15 bases between them. Germline V gives CDR1 SEHNR, CDR2 FQNEAQ (reference sequence). The CDR3, as DNA: TGTGCCAGCAGCTTAGCATCCGGAGTGGGGGCAAACATTCAGTACTTC. Its protein is CASSLASGVGANIQYF.

This chain connects TRBV19 to TRBJ2-6, with TRBD1 identical over 7 bases. The CDR3 is 14 residues long. Per germline, CDR1 LNHDA and CDR2 SQIVND (reference sequence). Germline trimming cut 9 bases from V and 3 bases from J; bases unmatched to any gene: 5. The DNA for the CDR3 is TGTGCCAGCCGGTGGACAGGTGGGGCCAACGTCCTGACTTTC. It translates to CASRWTGGANVLTF. Full variable domain (missing parts from reference TRBV19 and TRBJ2-6): DGGITQSPKYLFRKEGQNVTLSCEQNLNHDAMYWYRQDPGQGLRLIYYSQIVNDFQKGDIAEGYSVSREKKESFPLTVTSAQKNPTAFYLCASRWTGGANVLTFGAGSRLTVL.

J is TRBJ2-2 and V is TRBV27, with D possibly being TRBD1 (5 bases). This CDR3 is built from 15 residues. CDR1 and CDR2 from the germline V gene are MNHEY and SMNVEV (reference sequence). Trimming took 2 bases from V and 3 from J, leaving 10 bases between them. CDR3 loop: CASSLRGPDTGELFF. As DNA, the CDR3 is TGTGCCAGCAGTTTAAGGGGTCCTGACACCGGGGAGCTGTTTTTT.

The genes are TRBV5-1 and TRBJ2-4; D is undetermined. This CDR3 spans 11 amino acids. V lost 5 bases and J lost 7, with 7 bases in between. CDR1 and CDR2 (germline): SGHRS, YFSETQ. The CDR3 here is CASRPRNIQYF. The CDR3 bases are TGCGCCAGCAGACCTAGGAACATTCAGTACTTC.

V is TRBV3-1 (or the pseudogene TRBV3-2) and J is TRBJ1-1; 7 bases map to TRBD1. With 1 base clipped from V and 6 bases from J, the junction kept 23 bases outside the gene matches. Germline V lookup: CDR1 LGHDT, CDR2 YNNKEL (reference sequence). The CDR3 contains 20 residues. The CDR3 is CASSQVWDPTGRRGLPEAFF. As DNA, the CDR3 is TGTGCCAGCAGCCAAGTATGGGATCCGACAGGTAGGAGGGGGCTTCCTGAAGCTTTCTTT.

The V call is TRBV7-2, the J call TRBJ2-1; D unclear. This CDR3 spans 15 amino acids. V was shortened by 3 bases and J by 7 bases, with 16 bases between the two germline ends. Germline V gene lookup returns CDR1 SGHTA and CDR2 FQGNSA. In nucleotides, the CDR3 is TGTGCCAGCAGCTTGGGCCCAAAGGCCCCTAATGAGCAGTTCTTC. It codes for CASSLGPKAPNEQFF.

The chain has TRBV18 and TRBJ2-5; 7 bases match TRBD2. The CDR3 spans 16 residues. The germline gives CDR1 KGHSH, CDR2 LQKENI. With 0 bases clipped from V and 4 bases from J, the junction kept 8 bases outside the gene matches. The CDR3 nucleotides read TGTGCCAGCTCACCACCGGCAGCGGGACGTCGAGAGACCCAGTACTTC. As protein: CASSPPAAGRRETQYF.

This rearrangement joins TRBV14 to TRBJ2-7, with 12 bases fitting TRBD2. V trimming: 0 bases; J trimming: 5 bases; junction bases outside the gene matches: 8. CDR3 length equals 17 residues. The germline gives CDR1 SGHDN, CDR2 FVKESK. The CDR3 reads CASSQDYRLAGDHEQYF. In DNA, the CDR3 is TGTGCCAGCAGCCAAGATTACCGACTAGCGGGAGACCACGAGCAGTACTTC.

The J gene is TRBJ1-2, the V gene TRBV3-1 (or the pseudogene TRBV3-2); no definite D call. The CDR3 length is 13 residues. The germline V and J ends were trimmed by 4 bases and 2 bases, with 8 bases remaining between them. Germline values: CDR1 LGHDT, CDR2 YNNKEL (reference sequence). CDR3 sequence (DNA): TGTGCCAGCAGCCCGGGTTTAAACTATGGCTACACCTTC. Protein product: CASSPGLNYGYTF.

CDR3 coding DNA: TGTGCCAGCAGTTTATCACTGGCCGGGACTAGCGGGAGATACGAGCAGTACTTC. Translation gives CASSLSLAGTSGRYEQYF. The V gene is TRBV27, the J gene TRBJ2-7; the match to TRBD2 covers 14 bases. The CDR3 is 18 residues long. J gave up 4 bases and V 0 bases, and 8 bases lay outside the gene matches. The germline V gene has CDR1 MNHEY and CDR2 SMNVEV (reference sequence).

This chain connects TRBV5-1 to TRBJ2-2; D is unresolved. Germline loops: CDR1 SGHRS, CDR2 YFSETQ. The CDR3 totals 14 residues. V lost 5 bases and J lost 5, with 13 bases in between. CDR3 sequence: CASRLPRTTGELFF. The DNA of the CDR3 is TGCGCCAGCAGACTACCACGAACGACCGGGGAGCTGTTTTTT.

V and J are TRBV19 and TRBJ1-1, with 9 bases identical to TRBD1. Losses at the gene ends were 10 bases for V and 0 bases for J; bases not matched to a gene: 12. The CDR3 totals 16 residues. The germline V gene encodes CDR1 LNHDA and CDR2 SQIVND (reference sequence). This CDR3 reads CATRGQGLFVNTEAFF. The CDR3 DNA is TGTGCCACCAGGGGACAGGGACTTTTCGTGAACACTGAAGCTTTCTTT.

V gene TRBV18 combines with J gene TRBJ2-2, with 10 bases aligning to TRBD1. CDR3 length: 18 residues. The germline CDR1 and CDR2 sequences are KGHSH and LQKENI. V was clipped by 10 bases and J by 5 bases; unmatched bases: 19. The CDR3 spells CANPDRGQYFRGTGELFF. For the CDR3, the DNA is TGTGCCAACCCCGACAGGGGGCAGTACTTTCGCGGGACCGGGGAGCTGTTTTTT.

This rearrangement joins TRBV5-1 to TRBJ2-3; maybe TRBD2 (6 bases). From germline, CDR1 is SGHRS and CDR2 YFSETQ. The CDR3 spans 13 residues. Trimming shortened V by 3 bases and J by 4 bases, and 9 bases separated the two germline ends. The CDR3 DNA is TGCGCCAGCAGCTACGGGGGAGCAGATACGCAGTATTTT. Translation: CASSYGGADTQYF.

This sequence joins TRBV7-9 and TRBJ2-6, with 10 positions matching TRBD1. CDR1 and CDR2 (germline): SEHNR, FQNEAQ (reference sequence). V dropped 5 bases and J dropped 2; count of bases not matched to a gene: 3. The length of the CDR3 is 16 residues. DNA of the CDR3: TGTGCCAGCAGCCAGGGACAGGGGCCTGGGGCCAACGTCCTGACTTTC. Its protein product is CASSQGQGPGANVLTF. Using reference TRBV7-9 and TRBJ2-6 for the parts outside the CDR3, the full variable domain is DTGVSQNPRHKITKRGQNVTFRCDPISEHNRLYWYRQTLGQGPEFLTYFQNEAQLEKSRLLSDRFSAERPKGSFSTLEIQRTEQGDSAMYLCASSQGQGPGANVLTFGAGSRLTVL.

V gene TRBV4-1 combines with J gene TRBJ1-3; TRBD1 might be the D (5 bases). Trimming took off 3 bases at V and 0 bases at J, with 6 bases between the two ends. Germline assignment: CDR1 MGHRA and CDR2 YSYEKL. This CDR3 contains 14 residues. The CDR3 region is CASSQTASGNTIYF. In DNA, the CDR3 is TGCGCCAGCAGCCAGACAGCCTCTGGAAACACCATATATTTT.

The gene calls are TRBV5-1 and TRBJ1-6; D call uncertain. Germline V gives CDR1 SGHRS, CDR2 YFSETQ. This CDR3 has 14 residues. Trimming took 4 bases from V and 3 from J, leaving 8 bases between them. The CDR3 region is CASSEGLYNSPLHF. CDR3 DNA: TGCGCCAGCAGCGAGGGCCTCTATAATTCACCCCTCCACTTT.

The V call is TRBV7-2, the J call TRBJ2-5; 8 bases match TRBD1. Per the germline V gene, CDR1 is SGHTA and CDR2 is FQGNSA. Germline trimming cut 5 bases from V and 5 bases from J; bases unmatched to any gene: 10. CDR3 size: 15 residues. CDR3 coding DNA: TGTGCCAGCAGCCGGACAGGGTCCCCTTGGGAGACCCAGTACTTC. Translation gives CASSRTGSPWETQYF.

The genes are TRBV12-5 and TRBJ1-1; TRBD1 aligns across 9 bases. Germline CDR1 is LGHNT and CDR2 is FRNRAP. J lost 4 bases, V lost 4 bases, and 7 bases had no gene match. This CDR3 spans 15 amino acids. The CDR3 sequence is CASGWNRGHGTEAFF. The DNA for the CDR3 is TGTGCTAGTGGTTGGAACAGGGGGCATGGCACTGAAGCTTTCTTT.

V usage is TRBV11-2 and J usage is TRBJ2-2; D unresolved. Germline V CDR1 and CDR2: SGHAT, FQNNGV. The V gene lost 7 bases and the J gene lost 7 bases, with 10 bases spanning the gap. The CDR3 runs 12 residues. The CDR3 sequence is CASTLYGGELFF. Written as DNA, the CDR3 is TGTGCCAGCACCCTTTACGGCGGGGAGCTGTTTTTT.

V is TRBV23-1 and J is TRBJ1-5; D may be TRBD1 (6 bases). TRBV23-1 is noted as an ORF with a role that remains uncertain. The CDR3 covers 16 residues. Trimming shortened V by 10 bases and J by 4 bases, and 23 bases separated the two germline ends. The CDR3 DNA is TGCGCCACCGACACTCTCGGGCAGGGGAGAAATCAGCCCCAGCATTTT. This codes for CATDTLGQGRNQPQHF.

The V gene is TRBV7-9, the J gene TRBJ2-3, with D unresolved. The V gene's germline CDR1 is SEHNR and CDR2 FQNEAQ (reference sequence). With 5 bases removed from V and 5 bases from J, the gap between germline ends came to 8 bases. The CDR3 spans 12 residues. In nucleotides, the CDR3 is TGTGCCAGCAGCCCGTCGGGAGATACGCAGTATTTT. Translation gives CASSPSGDTQYF.

Only one count was recorded for this clone. The rearrangement links TRBV9 to TRBJ1-1, with 7 bases identical to TRBD1. The CDR3 runs to 15 residues. V trimming: 2 bases; J trimming: 3 bases; junction bases outside the gene matches: 7. CDR1 SGDLS and CDR2 YYNGEE come from the germline V gene. The CDR3 nucleotides read TGTGCCAGCAGCGTGGAGGGCAGGGGGTACACTGAAGCTTTCTTT. Translated, it gives CASSVEGRGYTEAFF.

The chain combines TRBV5-1 with TRBJ2-7; possibly TRBD1 for D (8 bases). V shed 4 bases and J shed 5 bases, with 19 bases lying between them. The CDR3 is 15 residues long. Germline V gene sequence: CDR1 SGHRS, CDR2 YFSETQ. The CDR3 protein is CASSPQGAGVDEQYF. The CDR3 nucleotides are TGCGCCAGCAGCCCCCAGGGGGCGGGGGTGGACGAGCAGTACTTC.

This clone has only one observation. The chain carries TRBV12-3 or TRBV12-4 and TRBJ1-1; D is perhaps TRBD1 (6 bases). Trimming removed 5 bases at V and 8 bases at J, with 12 bases between. This CDR3 region has 12 residues. CDR3 nucleotides: TGTGCCAGCAGTGTCGGACAGCCCGAAGCTTTCTTT. Amino acid sequence: CASSVGQPEAFF.

The chain employs TRBV5-1 and TRBJ2-7; 12 bases are shared with TRBD2. Germline trimming cut 4 bases from V and 5 bases from J; bases unmatched to any gene: 7. The CDR3 runs 15 residues. Germline CDR1 is SGHRS and CDR2 is YFSETQ. The CDR3 coding sequence is TGCGCCAGCAGCACTACTACTAGCGGGAGGAACGAGCAGTACTTC. As protein: CASSTTTSGRNEQYF.

The chain couples TRBV7-9 to TRBJ2-1, with 13 bases identical to TRBD2. Germline V CDR1 and CDR2: SEHNR, FQNEAQ (reference sequence). With 7 bases clipped from V and 0 bases from J, the junction kept 12 bases outside the gene matches. The CDR3 consists of 19 residues. CDR3 sequence (DNA): TGTGCCAGCAACCGACTAGCGGGAGGCCATTCGAGCTCCTACAATGAGCAGTTCTTC. Amino acid sequence: CASNRLAGGHSSSYNEQFF.

The chain couples TRBV29-1 to TRBJ2-5; TRBD2 matches at 15 bases. The CDR3 has 14 amino acids. The germline gives CDR1 SQVTM, CDR2 ANQGSEA. J lost 2 bases, V lost 7 bases, and 2 bases had no gene match. CDR3 in amino acids: CSGGLAGGQETQYF. In DNA, the CDR3 is TGCAGCGGCGGACTAGCGGGAGGGCAAGAGACCCAGTACTTC.

V usage is TRBV28 and J usage is TRBJ2-7, with 7 bases fitting TRBD1. CDR3 length: 13 residues. The V gene end was trimmed by 5 bases and the J gene end by 2 bases; junction bases not matched to a gene: 3. The germline gives CDR1 MDHEN, CDR2 SYDVKM. The chain's CDR3 is CASSEGTAYEQYF. In DNA form, the CDR3 reads TGTGCCAGCAGTGAAGGGACAGCCTACGAGCAGTACTTC. Combining the CDR3 with reference TRBV28 and TRBJ2-7 gives the whole variable domain DVKVTQSSRYLVKRTGEKVFLECVQDMDHENMFWYRQDPGLGLRLIYFSYDVKMKEKGDIPEGYSVSREKKERFSLILESASTNQTSMYLCASSEGTAYEQYFGPGTRLTVT.

The rearrangement joins TRBV19 to TRBJ2-3; 8 bases map to TRBD2. The CDR3 has 13 residues. From germline, CDR1 is LNHDA and CDR2 SQIVND (reference sequence). J was trimmed by 5 bases and V by 6 bases; bases with no gene match: 4. The DNA of the CDR3 is TGTGCCAGTAGCGGGAGCGGGGGAGATACGCAGTATTTT. Translating gives CASSGSGGDTQYF.

The chain employs TRBV28 and TRBJ2-2, with TRBD2 matching 9 bases. Germline CDR1 MDHEN, CDR2 SYDVKM. V gave up 10 bases and J gave up 6 bases; unmatched junction bases: 15. The CDR3 runs 16 residues. CDR3 bases: TGTGCCACCCACGGGGAGACTAGCGGCGCGGCCGGGGAGCTGTTTTTT. Residues: CATHGETSGAAGELFF.

The chain links TRBV6-5 to TRBJ2-7, with TRBD1 matching over 8 bases. The CDR3 is made up of 11 amino acids. V was clipped by 8 bases and J by 4 bases; unmatched bases: 1. Germline V gives CDR1 MNHEY, CDR2 SVGAGI. The CDR3 sequence is CASGQGYEQYF. CDR3 in DNA: TGTGCCAGCGGACAGGGTTACGAGCAGTACTTC.